Below, 27 T cell receptor beta chains from the same sample are listed, as sequenced in a study of radiotherapy plus CTLA-4 blockade in lung cancer. The repertoire was sequenced with immunoSEQ multiplex PCR; TCRdb's copy has only in-frame clones and lacks some. The sample carries tens of thousands of clones, less than 85% recorded once. Sequencing used peripheral blood, obtained from a patient treated with radiotherapy plus ipilimumab. Every receptor here comes from a human donor with non-small cell lung cancer who had a complete response to radiotherapy plus ipilimumab.

The chain employs TRBV7-9 and TRBJ1-4; maybe TRBD1 (5 bases). The CDR3 is 14 amino acids. Germline CDR1 reads SEHNR; CDR2 reads FQNEAQ (reference sequence). Trimming took off 6 bases at V and 6 bases at J, with 14 bases between the two ends. Written as DNA, the CDR3 is TGTGCCAGCAGGTCGGGGGGGGGAGATGAAAAACTGTTTTTT. This codes for CASRSGGGDEKLFF.

This clone came up a few times. The V call is TRBV5-6, the J call TRBJ2-5; tentatively, D is TRBD1 (6 bases). The CDR3 contains 14 residues. Germline CDR1 reads SGHDT; CDR2 reads YYEEEE. Trimming removed 5 bases from V and 5 bases from J, with 16 bases in between. This CDR3 is CASSGDISTETQYF. The DNA of the CDR3 is TGTGCCAGCAGTGGGGACATCTCGACGGAGACCCAGTACTTC.

By share, this clone ranks as medium-sized. CDR3: CASSQEGGGNYGYTF. The CDR3 region has the DNA TGCGCCAGCAGCCAAGAGGGGGGAGGGAACTATGGCTACACCTTC. This chain joins TRBV4-1 and TRBJ1-2; D might be TRBD1 (5 bases). The CDR3 spans 15 residues. Trimming shortened V by 0 bases and J by 2 bases, and 10 bases separated the two germline ends. The V gene's germline CDR1 is MGHRA and CDR2 YSYEKL.

This clone was observed once. The gene calls are TRBV18 and TRBJ1-2, with 11 bases matching TRBD1. J was trimmed by 5 bases and V by 3 bases; bases with no gene match: 8. Germline V gene sequence: CDR1 KGHSH, CDR2 LQKENI. This CDR3 contains 16 residues. The CDR3 sequence is CASSPSGTGGLYGYTF. The CDR3 nucleotides read TGTGCCAGCTCACCTTCCGGGACAGGGGGACTATATGGCTACACCTTC.

This chain links TRBV19 with TRBJ2-7, with TRBD2 matching 8 bases. Trimming removed 4 bases from V and 3 bases from J; junction bases left unmatched: 11. Germline values: CDR1 LNHDA, CDR2 SQIVND (reference sequence). The CDR3 runs 16 residues. CDR3 sequence: CASSKTPSGGFYEQYF. The CDR3 DNA sequence: TGTGCCAGTAGTAAAACCCCGAGCGGGGGCTTCTACGAGCAGTACTTC.

The V gene is TRBV25-1, the J gene TRBJ1-1; TRBD1 agrees at 11 bases. The CDR3 runs to 15 residues. From germline, CDR1 is MGHDK and CDR2 SYGVNS. J was trimmed by 11 bases and V by 4 bases; bases with no gene match: 12. The CDR3 protein is CASSAVGQGAQVAFF. DNA of the CDR3: TGTGCCAGCAGTGCCGTTGGACAGGGGGCCCAGGTGGCTTTCTTT.

This chain connects TRBV6-1 to TRBJ2-7; tentative D call: TRBD1 (5 bases). The CDR3 consists of 16 residues. Germline CDR1 MNHNS, CDR2 SASEGT. Trimming took off 0 bases at V and 2 bases at J, with 14 bases between the two ends. CDR3: CASSEALGLVAYEQYF. The CDR3 bases are TGTGCCAGCAGTGAAGCGCTGGGGCTTGTTGCCTACGAGCAGTACTTC.

The chain carries TRBV30 and TRBJ2-7; D is unresolved. CDR3 length: 12 residues. CDR1 is GTSNPN and CDR2 is SVGIG in the germline V gene (reference sequence). V was clipped by 2 bases and J by 0 bases, with 5 bases between them. The CDR3 DNA follows: TGTGCCTGGAGTCCGGGCTCCTACGAGCAGTACTTC. Protein: CAWSPGSYEQYF.

The chain couples TRBV11-3 to TRBJ2-2; 8 bases fit TRBD2. After removal of 5 bases from V and 6 bases from J, the junction contained 11 bases not matched to a gene. The CDR3 covers 16 residues. Germline values: CDR1 SGHNT, CDR2 YENEEA. DNA for the CDR3: TGTGCCAGCAGCCTAGGTGGCGGGAGGATTCCCGGGGAGCTGTTTTTT. It yields the protein CASSLGGGRIPGELFF.

The V and J genes are TRBV14 and TRBJ2-1; 8 bases match TRBD1. CDR3 length equals 12 residues. V shed 2 bases, J shed 14 bases, and the junction held 5 bases outside the gene matches. The V gene's germline CDR1 is SGHDN and CDR2 FVKESK. This CDR3 is CASSQYRDRKFF. The CDR3 DNA sequence: TGTGCCAGCAGCCAATACCGGGACAGGAAGTTCTTC.

V is TRBV6-1 and J is TRBJ2-3; 11 bases are shared with TRBD2. This CDR3 has 14 residues. Trimming took 6 bases from V and 6 from J; bases not matched to a gene: 5. Looked up from germline, CDR1 is MNHNS and CDR2 is SASEGT. The CDR3 nucleotides read TGTGCCAGCAGAACACTAGCGGGAGTGGATACGCAGTATTTT. It encodes CASRTLAGVDTQYF.

The V and J genes are TRBV6-4 and TRBJ2-2; D is unresolved. Germline CDR1 and CDR2: MRHNA and SNTAGT. V was shortened by 3 bases and J by 7 bases, with 9 bases between the two germline ends. The CDR3 contains 13 residues. Here the CDR3 reads CASSELVGGELFF. The DNA for the CDR3 is TGTGCCAGCAGTGAACTGGTTGGCGGGGAGCTGTTTTTT.

This clone was observed a few times. This sequence joins TRBV6-6 and TRBJ1-3; possible D gene TRBD1, 6 bases. Trimming shortened V by 6 bases and J by 2 bases, and 11 bases separated the two germline ends. This CDR3 has 14 residues. The V gene's germline CDR1 is MNHNY and CDR2 SVGAGI (reference sequence). The CDR3 region has the DNA TGTGCCAGCAGGTTCGACAGGCCTGGAAACACCATATATTTT. It codes for CASRFDRPGNTIYF.

This clone was picked up one time. The chain employs TRBV29-1 and TRBJ2-3; no firm D call. V lost 3 bases to trimming and J lost 1 base, with 2 bases between them. Germline V CDR1 and CDR2: SQVTM, ANQGSEA. This CDR3 spans 11 amino acids. In nucleotides, the CDR3 is TGCAGCGTTGACGGCACAGATACGCAGTATTTT. Translation: CSVDGTDTQYF.

The V and J genes are TRBV10-2 and TRBJ2-1, with a tentative D call TRBD2 (6 bases). Germline CDR1 and CDR2: WSHSY and SAAADI. The CDR3 is made up of 13 amino acids. The germline V and J ends were trimmed by 4 bases and 12 bases, with 16 bases remaining between them. CDR3 protein: CASSVWGERGQFF. The CDR3 DNA reads TGCGCCAGCAGTGTGTGGGGGGAACGGGGGCAGTTCTTC.

The chain employs TRBV4-2 and TRBJ2-7, with a tentative D call TRBD1 (7 bases). The CDR3 runs 17 residues. V dropped 0 bases and J dropped 5 bases, with 20 bases sitting between them. The germline CDR1 and CDR2 sequences are LGHNA and YNFKEQ. CDR3 protein: CASSQDTRRQGGNEQYF. Here the CDR3 DNA reads TGTGCCAGCAGCCAAGATACTAGGAGGCAGGGGGGAAACGAGCAGTACTTC.

This chain uses TRBV9 with TRBJ2-1, with D possibly being TRBD2 (6 bases). There are 15 residues in the CDR3. CDR1 is SGDLS, CDR2 YYNGEE, per germline. V lost 2 bases and J 5 bases, leaving 14 bases between the germline ends. Written as DNA, the CDR3 is TGTGCCAGCAGCGTTGCGGCGGGGTTGGACAATGAGCAGTTCTTC. Translation gives CASSVAAGLDNEQFF.

The V and J genes are TRBV10-1 and TRBJ2-1; 13 bases are shared with TRBD2. The CDR3 sequence is 15 residues long. V lost 6 bases, J lost 10 bases, and 9 bases stayed unmatched. Germline V lookup: CDR1 WNHNN, CDR2 SYGVQD (reference sequence). CDR3 protein: CASSPGLAGFQEQFF. The DNA of the CDR3 is TGCGCCAGCAGCCCGGGACTAGCGGGATTCCAGGAGCAGTTCTTC.

In this sample, this clone turned up a few times. The chain is built from TRBV10-1 and TRBJ2-1; weak D call: TRBD2 (5 bases). Germline V gene lookup returns CDR1 WNHNN and CDR2 SYGVQD (reference sequence). Trimming took 5 bases from V and 5 from J, leaving 16 bases between them. The CDR3 totals 15 residues. The CDR3 nucleotides read TGCGCCAGCAGTAAGGTAGGTAGCGCCCACAATGAGCAGTTCTTC. It specifies CASSKVGSAHNEQFF.

CDR3 sequence (DNA): TGTGCCATCAGTGAACAGGAGTTCTACAATGAGCAGTTCTTC. This translates into CAISEQEFYNEQFF. The rearrangement joins TRBV10-3 to TRBJ2-1; tentative D call: TRBD1 (5 bases). The CDR3 totals 14 residues. Germline-derived CDR1 and CDR2 are ENHRY and SYGVKD. Trimming took 3 bases from V and 3 from J, leaving 9 bases between them.

This chain links TRBV9 with TRBJ2-3; TRBD2 is a possible D gene (5 bases). Germline assignment: CDR1 SGDLS and CDR2 YYNGEE. This CDR3 has 17 amino acids. Trimming took off 0 bases at V and 1 base at J, with 15 bases between the two ends. CDR3 protein: CASSVDLPGRGTDTQYF. The DNA of the CDR3 is TGTGCCAGCAGCGTAGATCTGCCGGGAAGAGGCACAGATACGCAGTATTTT.

This clone has a handful of counts. This chain connects TRBV10-2 to TRBJ2-7, with D perhaps matching TRBD1 (8 bases). Germline CDR1 and CDR2: WSHSY and SAAADI. Trimming took 7 bases from V and 2 from J, leaving 18 bases between them. The CDR3 runs 15 residues. The CDR3 DNA reads as TGCGCCAGCACCCCGCGGGGGACAGGTGCCTACGAGCAGTACTTC. It specifies CASTPRGTGAYEQYF.

The rearrangement links TRBV7-2 to TRBJ2-4; 8 bases are a match to TRBD1. This CDR3 region has 13 residues. The ends lost 2 bases at V and 9 bases at J; junction bases unmatched: 3. Germline V gene lookup returns CDR1 SGHTA and CDR2 FQGNSA. CDR3 in amino acids: CASSLQGAGIQYF. The CDR3 DNA reads TGTGCCAGCAGCTTACAGGGGGCCGGCATTCAGTACTTC.

V gene TRBV11-2 combines with J gene TRBJ2-1, with a weak D call TRBD2 (6 bases). V lost 0 bases to trimming and J lost 2 bases, with 8 bases between them. Germline CDR1 and CDR2: SGHAT and FQNNGV. CDR3 length: 15 amino acids. This chain's CDR3 is CASSLDSGTYNEQFF. CDR3 sequence (DNA): TGTGCCAGCAGCTTAGATAGCGGAACCTACAATGAGCAGTTCTTC. Supplemented by reference TRBV11-2 and TRBJ2-1, the full variable domain reads EAGVAQSPRYKIIEKRQSVAFWCNPISGHATLYWYQQILGQGPKLLIQFQNNGVVDDSQLPKDRFSAERLKGVDSTLKIQPAKLEDSAVYLCASSLDSGTYNEQFFGPGTRLTVL.

CDR3 DNA sequence: TGCGCCAGCAGCCAAGGGGTTAAAACAGGGTTCTTCTCTGGAAACACCATATATTTT. Its translation: CASSQGVKTGFFSGNTIYF. V is TRBV4-1 and J is TRBJ1-3; D perhaps matches TRBD1 (6 bases). Germline CDR1 is MGHRA and CDR2 is YSYEKL. V lost 1 base to trimming and J lost 0 bases, with 19 bases between them. This CDR3 contains 19 residues.

The chain joins TRBV5-1 to TRBJ1-4; D is perhaps TRBD1 (6 bases). The CDR3 spans 12 residues. The germline V gene has CDR1 SGHRS and CDR2 YFSETQ. Trimming pared 5 bases from V and 13 bases from J, leaving 15 bases between. CDR3 region: CASSTEQGRLFF. CDR3 in DNA: TGCGCCAGCAGTACTGAACAGGGTAGACTGTTTTTT.

The chain has TRBV9 and TRBJ2-1, with TRBD2 matching 8 bases. The CDR3 runs to 16 residues. J lost 1 base, V lost 3 bases, and 6 bases had no gene match. CDR1 SGDLS and CDR2 YYNGEE come from the germline V gene. For the CDR3, the DNA is TGTGCCAGCAGCGCCACTCTAGCGGGTTCCTACAATGAGCAGTTCTTC. Its protein product is CASSATLAGSYNEQFF.